The TCR beta chain under discussion was sequenced for a study of post-analysis software for immune sequencing data. V lost 4 bases and J lost 5; bases outside the gene matches: 6. The CDR3 runs to 14 residues. This clonotype turned up a few times. Its specificity is not known. Study conclusions and caveats: Higher frequency in patients than in controls was seen for a handful of TRBV segments, with TRBV5-6, TRBV5-1 and TRBV20-1 among them.

The TCR beta cDNA libraries carried unique molecular identifiers. Each CDR3 protein gets one entry after TCRdb re-called the PCR reads with MiXCR. This sample has roughly 430,000 distinct CDR3 sequences; about 39% occur once, and the top ten carry 6.5% to 8%. Sequenced input: blood. V gene TRBV12-3 or TRBV12-4 combines with J gene TRBJ2-7; 9 bases map to TRBD2. The receptor comes from a girl aged 2-10 years with multiple sclerosis. The chain's CDR3 is CASSSGTSFHEQYF. The CDR3 nucleotides read TGTGCCAGCAGTTCCGGGACTAGCTTCCACGAGCAGTACTTC.